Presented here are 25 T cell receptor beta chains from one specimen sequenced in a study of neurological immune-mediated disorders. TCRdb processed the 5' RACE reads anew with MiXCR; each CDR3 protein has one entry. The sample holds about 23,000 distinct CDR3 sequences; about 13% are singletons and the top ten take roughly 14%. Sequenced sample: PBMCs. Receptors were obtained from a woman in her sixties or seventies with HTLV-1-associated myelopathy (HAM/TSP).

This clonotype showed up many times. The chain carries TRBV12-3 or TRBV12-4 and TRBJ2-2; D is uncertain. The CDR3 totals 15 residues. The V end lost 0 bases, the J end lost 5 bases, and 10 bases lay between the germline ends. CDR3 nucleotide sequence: TGTGCCAGCAGTTTAGCGAACAGAATAACCGGGGAGCTGTTTTTT. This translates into CASSLANRITGELFF.

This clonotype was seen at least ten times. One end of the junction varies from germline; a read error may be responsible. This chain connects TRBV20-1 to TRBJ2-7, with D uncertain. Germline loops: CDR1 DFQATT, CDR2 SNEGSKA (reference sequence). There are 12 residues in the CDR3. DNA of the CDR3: TGCAGTGCTTCCGGACCGTACTACGTGCAGTACTTC. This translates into CSASGPYYVQYF.

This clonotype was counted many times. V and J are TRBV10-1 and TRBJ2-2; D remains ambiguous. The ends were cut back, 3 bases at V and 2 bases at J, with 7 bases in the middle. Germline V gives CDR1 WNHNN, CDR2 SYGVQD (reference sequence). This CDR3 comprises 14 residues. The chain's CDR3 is CASSEYFNTGELFF. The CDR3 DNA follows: TGCGCCAGCAGTGAATATTTCAACACCGGGGAGCTGTTTTTT.

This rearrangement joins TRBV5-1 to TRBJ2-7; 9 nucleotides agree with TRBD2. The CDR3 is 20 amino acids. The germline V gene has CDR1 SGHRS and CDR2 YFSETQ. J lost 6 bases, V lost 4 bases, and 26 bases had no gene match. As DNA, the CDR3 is TGCGCCAGCAGCCTAAGGACGGGACTAGCTCCATTTAGTTATCCGGGCGAGCAGTACTTC. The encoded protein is CASSLRTGLAPFSYPGEQYF.

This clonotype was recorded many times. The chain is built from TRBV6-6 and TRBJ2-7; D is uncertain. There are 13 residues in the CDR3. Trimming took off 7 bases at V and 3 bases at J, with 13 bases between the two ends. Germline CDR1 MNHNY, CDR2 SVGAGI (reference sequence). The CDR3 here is CASMGSYFYEQYF. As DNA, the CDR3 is TGTGCCAGCATGGGCAGCTACTTCTACGAGCAGTACTTC.

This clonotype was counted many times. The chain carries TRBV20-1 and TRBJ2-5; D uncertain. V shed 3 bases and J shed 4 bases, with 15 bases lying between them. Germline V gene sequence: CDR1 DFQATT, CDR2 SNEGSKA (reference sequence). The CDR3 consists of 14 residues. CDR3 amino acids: CSARRTGPGETQYF. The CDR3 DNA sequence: TGCAGTGCTAGGAGGACCGGGCCCGGAGAGACCCAGTACTTC.

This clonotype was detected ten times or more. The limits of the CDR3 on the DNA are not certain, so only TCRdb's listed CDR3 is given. This CDR3 reads CASTDGDRAISPSIF. The chain recombines TRBV12-3 or TRBV12-4 with TRBJ1-5. The CDR3 is made up of 15 amino acids, end residues included.

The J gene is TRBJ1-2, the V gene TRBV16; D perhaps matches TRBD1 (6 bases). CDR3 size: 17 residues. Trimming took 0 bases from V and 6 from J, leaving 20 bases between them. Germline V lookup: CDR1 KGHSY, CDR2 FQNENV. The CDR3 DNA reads TGTGCCAGCAGCCAATCGTTCTACCCCGACAGGAGAAATGGCTACACCTTC. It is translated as CASSQSFYPDRRNGYTF.

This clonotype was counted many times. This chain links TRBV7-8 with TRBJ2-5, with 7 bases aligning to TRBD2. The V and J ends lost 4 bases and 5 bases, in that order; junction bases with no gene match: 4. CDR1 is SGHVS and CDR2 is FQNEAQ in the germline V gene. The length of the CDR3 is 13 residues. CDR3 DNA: TGTGCCAGCAGCTCCCCCGGGGGGGAGACCCAGTACTTC. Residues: CASSSPGGETQYF.

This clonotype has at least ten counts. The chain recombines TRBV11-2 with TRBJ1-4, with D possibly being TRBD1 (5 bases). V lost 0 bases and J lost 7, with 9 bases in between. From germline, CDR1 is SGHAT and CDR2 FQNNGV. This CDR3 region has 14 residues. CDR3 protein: CASSLEGGSEKLFF. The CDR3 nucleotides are TGTGCCAGCAGCTTAGAGGGGGGTTCTGAAAAACTGTTTTTT.

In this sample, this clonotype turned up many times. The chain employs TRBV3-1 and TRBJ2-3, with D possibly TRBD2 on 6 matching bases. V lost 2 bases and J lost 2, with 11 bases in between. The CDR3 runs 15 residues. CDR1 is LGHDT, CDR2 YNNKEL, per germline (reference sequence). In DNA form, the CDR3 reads TGTGCCAGCAGCCAATCCGGGAGCCACACAGATACGCAGTATTTT. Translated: CASSQSGSHTDTQYF.

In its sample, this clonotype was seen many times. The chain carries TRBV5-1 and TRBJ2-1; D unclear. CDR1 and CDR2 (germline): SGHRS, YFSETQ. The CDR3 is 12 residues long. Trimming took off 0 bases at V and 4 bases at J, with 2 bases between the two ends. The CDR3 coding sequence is TGCGCCAGCAGCTTGGTTTACAATGAGCAGTTCTTC. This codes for CASSLVYNEQFF. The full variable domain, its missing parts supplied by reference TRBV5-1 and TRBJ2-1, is KAGVTQTPRYLIKTRGQQVTLSCSPISGHRSVSWYQQTPGQGLQFLFEYFSETQRNKGNFPGRFSGRQFSNSRSEMNVSTLELGDSALYLCASSLVYNEQFFGPGTRLTVL.

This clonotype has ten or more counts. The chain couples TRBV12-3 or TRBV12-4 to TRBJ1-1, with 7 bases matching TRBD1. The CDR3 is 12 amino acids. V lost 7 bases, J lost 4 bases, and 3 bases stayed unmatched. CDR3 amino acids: CASKQGFTEAFF. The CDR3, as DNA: TGTGCCAGCAAACAGGGGTTCACTGAAGCTTTCTTT.

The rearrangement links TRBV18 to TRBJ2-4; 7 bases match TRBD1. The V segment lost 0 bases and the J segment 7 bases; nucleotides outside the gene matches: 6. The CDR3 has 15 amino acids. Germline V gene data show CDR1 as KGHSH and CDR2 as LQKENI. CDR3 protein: CASSPPRTGPNIQYF. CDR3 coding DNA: TGTGCCAGCTCACCACCGCGGACAGGACCGAACATTCAGTACTTC.

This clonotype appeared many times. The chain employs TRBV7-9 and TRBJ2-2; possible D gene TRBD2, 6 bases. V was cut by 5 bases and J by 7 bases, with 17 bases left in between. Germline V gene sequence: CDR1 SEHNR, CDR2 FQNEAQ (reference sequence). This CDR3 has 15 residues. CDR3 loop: CASSGGTGHIGELFF. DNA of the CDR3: TGTGCCAGCAGCGGAGGGACCGGCCATATCGGGGAGCTGTTTTTT.

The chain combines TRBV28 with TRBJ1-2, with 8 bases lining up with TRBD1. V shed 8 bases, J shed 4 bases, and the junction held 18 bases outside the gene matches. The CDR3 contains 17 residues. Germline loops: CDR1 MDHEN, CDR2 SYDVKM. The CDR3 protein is CASYETGTGSDPYGYTF. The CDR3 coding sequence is TGTGCCAGCTACGAGACCGGGACAGGTTCCGACCCCTATGGCTACACCTTC.

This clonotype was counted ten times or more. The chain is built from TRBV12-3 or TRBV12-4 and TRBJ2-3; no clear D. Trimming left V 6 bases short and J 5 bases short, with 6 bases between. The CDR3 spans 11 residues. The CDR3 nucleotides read TGTGCCAGCAGCCACGGAGATACGCAGTATTTT. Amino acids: CASSHGDTQYF.

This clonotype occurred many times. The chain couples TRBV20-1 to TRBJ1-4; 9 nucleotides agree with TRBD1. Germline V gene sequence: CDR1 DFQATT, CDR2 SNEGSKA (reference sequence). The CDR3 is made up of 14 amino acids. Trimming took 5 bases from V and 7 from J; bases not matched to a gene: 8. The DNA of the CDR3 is TGCAGTGCTCGAGCCCGGACAGGGGTTGAAAAACTGTTTTTT. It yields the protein CSARARTGVEKLFF.

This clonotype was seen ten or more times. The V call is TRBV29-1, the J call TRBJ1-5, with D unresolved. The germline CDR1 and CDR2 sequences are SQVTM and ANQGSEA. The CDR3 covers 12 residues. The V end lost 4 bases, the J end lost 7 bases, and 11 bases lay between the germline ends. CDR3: CSVGEGEQPQHF. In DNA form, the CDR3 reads TGCAGCGTTGGGGAGGGAGAACAGCCCCAGCATTTT.

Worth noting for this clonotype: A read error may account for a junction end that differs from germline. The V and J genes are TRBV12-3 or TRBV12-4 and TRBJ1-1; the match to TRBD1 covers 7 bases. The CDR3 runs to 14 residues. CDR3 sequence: CASSLQGLGTEAYF. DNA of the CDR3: TGTGCCAGTAGTTTACAGGGGTTGGGCACTGAAGCTTACTTT.

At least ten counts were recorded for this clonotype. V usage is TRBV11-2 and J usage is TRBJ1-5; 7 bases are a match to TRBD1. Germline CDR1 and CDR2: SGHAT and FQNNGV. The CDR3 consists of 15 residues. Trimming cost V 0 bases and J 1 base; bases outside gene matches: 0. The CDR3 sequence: CASSLDRGSNQPQHF. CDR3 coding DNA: TGTGCCAGCAGCTTAGACAGGGGGAGCAATCAGCCCCAGCATTTT.

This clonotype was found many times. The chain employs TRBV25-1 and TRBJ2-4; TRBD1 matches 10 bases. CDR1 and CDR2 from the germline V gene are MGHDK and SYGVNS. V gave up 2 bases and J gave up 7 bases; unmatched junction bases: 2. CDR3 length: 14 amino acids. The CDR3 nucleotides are TGTGCCAGCAGTGAACCGGACAGGGGGAACATTCAGTACTTC. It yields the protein CASSEPDRGNIQYF. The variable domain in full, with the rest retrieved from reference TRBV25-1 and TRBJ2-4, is EADIYQTPRYLVIGTGKKITLECSQTMGHDKMYWYQQDPGMELHLIHYSYGVNSTEKGDLSSESTVSRIRTEHFPLTLESARPSHTSQYLCASSEPDRGNIQYFGAGTRLSVL.

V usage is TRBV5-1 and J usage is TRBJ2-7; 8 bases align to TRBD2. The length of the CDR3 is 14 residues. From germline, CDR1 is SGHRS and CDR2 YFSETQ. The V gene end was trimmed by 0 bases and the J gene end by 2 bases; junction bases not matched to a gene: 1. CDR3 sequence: CASSLGLATYEQYF. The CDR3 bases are TGCGCCAGCAGCTTGGGACTAGCGACCTACGAGCAGTACTTC.

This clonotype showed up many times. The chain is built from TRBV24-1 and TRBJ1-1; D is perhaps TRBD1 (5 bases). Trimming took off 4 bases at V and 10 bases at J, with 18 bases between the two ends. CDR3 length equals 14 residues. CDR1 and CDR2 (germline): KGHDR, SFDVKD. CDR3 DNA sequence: TGTGCCACCAGTGAATCCCGGGCATCTAGGGGAGCTTTCTTT. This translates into CATSESRASRGAFF.

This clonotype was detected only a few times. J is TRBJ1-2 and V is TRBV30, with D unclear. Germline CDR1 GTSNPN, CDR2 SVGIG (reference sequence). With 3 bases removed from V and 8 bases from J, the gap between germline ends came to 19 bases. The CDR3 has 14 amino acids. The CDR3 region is CAWSRRQVDNGYTF. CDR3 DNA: TGTGCCTGGAGCCGGCGGCAGGTAGATAACGGCTACACCTTC.